This T cell receptor beta chain was identified during a study of blood T cell repertoires in COVID-19. About the research overall: Samples of COVID-19 (acute and convalescent) were obtained from the United States, Italy and Spain. In each case, the material was cDNA or gDNA derived from T cells, B-cell-depleted T cells, or PBMCs.

In the study's own analysis: Scientists estimated how many nucleated cells there were by amplifying reference gene primers. Generated by immunoSEQ multiplex PCR, the TCRdb table keeps only in-frame clones and is missing some. That table gives V, J and clone size, and the DNA gave D and trimming. The repertoire holds over 90,000 clones, with about 89% as singletons. Germline CDR1 and CDR2: LNHDA and SQIVND (reference sequence). The CDR3 extends over 14 amino acids. V lost 6 bases and J lost 7; bases outside the gene matches: 11. This chain links TRBV19 with TRBJ1-2; 7 bases fit TRBD1. Material: peripheral blood. This receptor was taken from a woman in her 70s with acute or convalescent COVID-19. This CDR3 reads CASSQTGKGSGYTF. DNA of the CDR3: TGTGCCAGTAGCCAGACAGGGAAGGGTAGTGGCTACACCTTC.